The entry below describes one T cell receptor (beta chain). The data were produced by immunoSEQ multiplex PCR, yet TCRdb's version contains in-frame clones alone and is incomplete. Counted here are about 100,000 clones, roughly 80% occurring once; the ten biggest clones make up 15% to 20%. This sample is part of a study of control samples from healthy donors and cancer patients. Trimming took 1 base from V and 0 from J, leaving 3 bases between them. This CDR3 is 14 amino acids long. Germline CDR1 KGHSH, CDR2 LQKENI. The source is a man younger than 45 in good health. The chain employs TRBV18 and TRBJ1-4; no clear D. Sequencing was carried out using blood. The CDR3 loop is CASSPQPTNEKLFF. For the CDR3, the DNA is TGTGCCAGCTCACCACAGCCAACTAATGAAAAACTGTTTTTT.